The 20 T cell receptor beta chains below come from one sample, sequenced in a study of blood T cell repertoires in COVID-19. The data were produced by immunoSEQ multiplex PCR, yet TCRdb's version contains in-frame clones alone and is incomplete. Of roughly 200,000 clones in the sample, about nine tenths were seen once. Sequencing was done on a sample of peripheral blood. The receptor source for this set is a man in his forties with acute or convalescent COVID-19.

The rearrangement links TRBV4-2 to TRBJ2-1; TRBD2 agrees at 13 bases. Losses at the gene ends were 4 bases for V and 6 bases for J; bases not matched to a gene: 3. This CDR3 spans 15 amino acids. Germline V gives CDR1 LGHNA, CDR2 YNFKEQ. The CDR3 sequence is CASSLGTSGANEQFF. Written as DNA, the CDR3 is TGTGCCAGCAGCCTCGGGACTAGCGGGGCCAATGAGCAGTTCTTC.

The genes are TRBV5-8 and TRBJ2-7; perhaps TRBD1 as D (5 bases). Looked up from germline, CDR1 is SGHTS and CDR2 is YDEGEE. V lost 2 bases to trimming and J lost 2 bases, with 8 bases between them. This CDR3 has 13 amino acids. CDR3 in amino acids: CASSFGQTYEQYF. In nucleotides, the CDR3 is TGTGCCAGCAGCTTTGGACAAACCTACGAGCAGTACTTC.

The genes are TRBV12-3 or TRBV12-4 and TRBJ1-6, with a possible D match to TRBD1 (5 bases). Trimming took 6 bases from V and 10 from J, leaving 13 bases between them. The CDR3 loop spans 13 amino acids. Here the CDR3 DNA reads TGTGCCAGCAGGACCCGCGGGACGTCACCCCTCCACTTT. Amino acid sequence: CASRTRGTSPLHF.

This clone was seen a handful of times. The genes are TRBV4-1 and TRBJ1-6; D is possibly TRBD1 (5 bases). CDR1 is MGHRA, CDR2 YSYEKL, per germline. The CDR3 length is 16 residues. V gave up 0 bases and J gave up 9 bases, with 15 bases separating them. The CDR3 DNA is TGCGCCAGCAGCCAAGATTGGTGGCAGGGAGGTTCACCCCTCCACTTT. It is translated as CASSQDWWQGGSPLHF.

The chain employs TRBV6-5 and TRBJ2-2; TRBD2 aligns across 11 bases. The V segment lost 6 bases and the J segment 3 bases; nucleotides outside the gene matches: 3. CDR3 length equals 15 residues. CDR1 is MNHEY and CDR2 is SVGAGI in the germline V gene. Written as DNA, the CDR3 is TGTGCCAGCAGGATAGCGGGGGGGGACACCGGGGAGCTGTTTTTT. Protein: CASRIAGGDTGELFF.

This rearrangement joins TRBV19 to TRBJ1-5; 7 bases are shared with TRBD1. The V gene's germline CDR1 is LNHDA and CDR2 SQIVND (reference sequence). This CDR3 contains 15 residues. The trim removed 4 bases at V and 0 bases at J, leaving 3 bases unmatched. The CDR3 here is CASSKTGISNQPQHF. CDR3 bases: TGTGCCAGTAGTAAGACAGGGATTAGCAATCAGCCCCAGCATTTT.

In its sample, this clone was seen a few times. The V and J genes are TRBV4-3 and TRBJ1-1; 9 bases line up with TRBD1. The germline gives CDR1 LGHNA, CDR2 YSLEER. This CDR3 region has 15 residues. J gave up 4 bases and V 4 bases, and 7 bases lay outside the gene matches. DNA for the CDR3: TGCGCCAGCAGCCGGGGGACAGGGAGGAGCACTGAAGCTTTCTTT. Protein product: CASSRGTGRSTEAFF.

The J gene is TRBJ2-3, the V gene TRBV7-9; 9 nucleotides line up with TRBD1. J was trimmed by 4 bases and V by 3 bases; bases with no gene match: 5. CDR1 SEHNR and CDR2 FQNEAQ come from the germline V gene (reference sequence). This CDR3 comprises 15 residues. Here the CDR3 reads CASSFSTGGADTQYF. The CDR3, as DNA: TGTGCCAGCAGCTTTTCAACAGGGGGCGCAGATACGCAGTATTTT. Using reference TRBV7-9 and TRBJ2-3 for the parts outside the CDR3, the full variable domain is DTGVSQNPRHKITKRGQNVTFRCDPISEHNRLYWYRQTLGQGPEFLTYFQNEAQLEKSRLLSDRFSAERPKGSFSTLEIQRTEQGDSAMYLCASSFSTGGADTQYFGPGTRLTVL.

The chain employs TRBV15 and TRBJ1-1; perhaps TRBD1 as D (5 bases). Germline V gene data show CDR1 as LNHNV and CDR2 as YYDKDF (reference sequence). V lost 0 bases and J lost 6, with 14 bases in between. This CDR3 has 15 residues. Written as DNA, the CDR3 is TGTGCCACCAGCAGAGATGGGCGGGGAGGGGCTGAAGCTTTCTTT. Residues: CATSRDGRGGAEAFF.

In its sample, this clone was seen once. The V call is TRBV6-4, the J call TRBJ2-3; maybe TRBD2 (6 bases). Germline V gene data show CDR1 as MRHNA and CDR2 as SNTAGT. The CDR3 sequence is 16 residues long. V was clipped by 2 bases and J by 0 bases, with 12 bases between them. CDR3 sequence reads: CASSDQAGSSTDTQYF. The CDR3 region has the DNA TGTGCCAGCAGTGACCAGGCGGGGTCGAGCACAGATACGCAGTATTTT.

This sequence joins TRBV10-3 and TRBJ2-3, with 12 bases matching TRBD2. The CDR3 is made up of 15 amino acids. CDR1 and CDR2 from the germline V gene are ENHRY and SYGVKD. V gave up 3 bases and J gave up 6 bases; unmatched junction bases: 4. CDR3 in DNA: TGTGCCATCAGTGAAGCTAGCGGGGGGGCCGATACGCAGTATTTT. Translation: CAISEASGGADTQYF.

The chain joins TRBV27 to TRBJ2-1; 12 nucleotides match TRBD2. Germline V CDR1 and CDR2: MNHEY, SMNVEV (reference sequence). The CDR3 contains 17 residues. Trimming took 3 bases from V and 9 from J; bases not matched to a gene: 12. CDR3: CASSFRHSSGGAGEQFF. CDR3 nucleotides: TGTGCCAGCAGTTTCCGCCACTCTAGCGGGGGGGCCGGTGAGCAGTTCTTC.

J is TRBJ2-1 and V is TRBV28; perhaps TRBD2 as D (6 bases). The CDR3 has 15 residues. From germline, CDR1 is MDHEN and CDR2 SYDVKM. The V gene lost 5 bases and the J gene lost 8 bases, with 19 bases spanning the gap. CDR3 nucleotides: TGTGCCAGCAGTCCACCGTGGGAAGGGGAGGATGAGCAGTTCTTC. It codes for CASSPPWEGEDEQFF.

Only one count was recorded for this clone. The chain combines TRBV18 with TRBJ1-2; 10 bases are shared with TRBD1. Germline CDR1 is KGHSH and CDR2 is LQKENI. The V and J ends lost 1 base and 2 bases, in that order; junction bases with no gene match: 4. This CDR3 contains 16 residues. The CDR3 DNA reads as TGTGCCAGCTCACCACTCCGGGACAGGGGAAACTATGGCTACACCTTC. Its protein product is CASSPLRDRGNYGYTF.

This rearrangement joins TRBV14 to TRBJ2-4; TRBD1 agrees at 8 bases. The CDR3 totals 15 residues. CDR1 is SGHDN and CDR2 is FVKESK in the germline V gene. The V gene end was trimmed by 1 base and the J gene end by 3 bases; junction bases not matched to a gene: 2. In nucleotides, the CDR3 is TGTGCCAGCAGCCAAGTGACAGGGGTCAAAAACATTCAGTACTTC. It specifies CASSQVTGVKNIQYF.

The table lists this clone with a few counts. Other DNA sequences in the sample encode the same CDR3. This rearrangement joins TRBV18 to TRBJ2-7, with D tentatively TRBD2 (6 bases). In germline, CDR1 is KGHSH, CDR2 LQKENI. V was clipped by 3 bases and J by 4 bases, with 7 bases between them. This CDR3 comprises 12 residues. This chain's CDR3 is CASSPEGYEQYF. The CDR3 coding sequence is TGTGCCAGCTCACCGGAGGGTTACGAGCAGTACTTC.

Only a few counts were recorded for this clone. The chain joins TRBV7-9 to TRBJ2-7; the match to TRBD2 covers 13 bases. V lost 6 bases, J lost 0 bases, and 2 bases stayed unmatched. The germline V gene encodes CDR1 SEHNR and CDR2 FQNEAQ (reference sequence). This CDR3 spans 15 amino acids. CDR3 sequence (DNA): TGTGCCAGCAGACGGACTAGCGGGGGCTCCTACGAGCAGTACTTC. Its protein product is CASRRTSGGSYEQYF. The variable domain in full, with the rest retrieved from reference TRBV7-9 and TRBJ2-7, is DTGVSQNPRHKITKRGQNVTFRCDPISEHNRLYWYRQTLGQGPEFLTYFQNEAQLEKSRLLSDRFSAERPKGSFSTLEIQRTEQGDSAMYLCASRRTSGGSYEQYFGPGTRLTVT.

This chain links TRBV6-5 with TRBJ2-2; 8 bases are shared with TRBD2. Germline CDR1 MNHEY, CDR2 SVGAGI. The CDR3 loop spans 12 amino acids. The junction had 2 bases not matched to a gene; V was cut back by 6 bases and J by 8 bases. CDR3 sequence (DNA): TGTGCCAGCAGACGACTAGCGGGGGAGCTGTTTTTT. It encodes CASRRLAGELFF.

This clone appeared a few times. V gene TRBV5-1 combines with J gene TRBJ1-3; D might be TRBD1 (5 bases). The length of the CDR3 is 16 residues. Germline CDR1 and CDR2: SGHRS and YFSETQ. Trimming removed 6 bases at V and 4 bases at J, with 20 bases between. The CDR3 DNA sequence: TGCGCCAGCACCCGCGACAGCCTCACCCCCGGAAACACCATATATTTT. It specifies CASTRDSLTPGNTIYF.

In its sample, this clone was seen once. The J gene is TRBJ1-5, the V gene TRBV6-1, with 10 bases identical to TRBD1. This CDR3 spans 16 amino acids. The germline V gene encodes CDR1 MNHNS and CDR2 SASEGT. Germline trimming cut 4 bases from V and 1 base from J; bases unmatched to any gene: 4. The CDR3 spells CASSATGGGSNQPQHF. For the CDR3, the DNA is TGTGCCAGCAGTGCGACAGGGGGCGGCAGCAATCAGCCCCAGCATTTT.